This T cell receptor (beta chain) was sequenced for a study of T cell repertoires in cytomegalovirus infection. Study-wide context: Selection of CMV epitopes for the study included recently identified HLA-C-restricted and well-studied HLA-B-restricted ones.

Germline V CDR1 and CDR2: SGHTA, FQGNSA. The CDR3 has 16 amino acids. The J segment lost 2 bases and the V segment lost 5 bases, leaving 9 bases of the junction unmatched. As regards this clonotype: What it binds is unknown.

One entry per CDR3 protein, called by TCRdb with MiXCR from the reads. The sample includes 450,000 to 600,000 distinct CDR3 sequences, about 39% of them seen just once. This chain links TRBV7-2 with TRBJ2-3, with TRBD2 matching 8 bases. Source: cultured PBMCs, taken from culture after CMV antigen stimulation. This clonotype originated in a human donor in good health (CMV status not recorded). Some clones in this sample may be carry-over from other donors' samples. CDR3 sequence reads: CASSQSSGGYTDTQYF. The CDR3 DNA follows: TGTGCCAGCAGCCAATCCAGCGGGGGCTACACAGATACGCAGTATTTT.